This T cell receptor (beta chain) was sequenced for a study of PD-1 blockade in classical Hodgkin lymphoma. TCRdb's copy holds only in-frame clones and misses some; the assay was immunoSEQ multiplex PCR. The data show over 20,000 clones, 80% to 90% seen once. Study-level results: Repertoire differences lack defined causes, possibly disease activity or prior therapy.

As regards this clone: The antigen remains unidentified.

Time point here: newly diagnosed, previously untreated cHL patient sample. Magnetic negative selection of thawed PBMCs yielded the CD8+ T cells. The sequence derives from a human donor with classical Hodgkin lymphoma. Material: CD8+ T cells from blood.

The CDR3 spells CASSLGGYYNEQFF. The CDR3 bases are TGTGCCAGCAGCTTGGGGGGGTATTACAATGAGCAGTTCTTC. The chain couples TRBV7-2 to TRBJ2-1, with 7 bases aligning to TRBD2. The V gene's germline CDR1 is SGHTA and CDR2 FQGNSA. The CDR3 spans 14 residues. V was pared by 3 bases and J by 4 bases, with 3 bases of the junction left unmatched.